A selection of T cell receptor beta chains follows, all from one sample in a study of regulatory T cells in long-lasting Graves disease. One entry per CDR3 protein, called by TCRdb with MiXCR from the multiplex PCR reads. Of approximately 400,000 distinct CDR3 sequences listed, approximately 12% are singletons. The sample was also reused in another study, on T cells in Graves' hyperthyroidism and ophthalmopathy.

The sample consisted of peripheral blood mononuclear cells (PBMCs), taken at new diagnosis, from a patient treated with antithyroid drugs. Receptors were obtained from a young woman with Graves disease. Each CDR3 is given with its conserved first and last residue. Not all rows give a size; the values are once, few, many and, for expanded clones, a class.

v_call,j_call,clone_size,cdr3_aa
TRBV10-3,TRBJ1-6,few,CAISESLGAQNSPLHF
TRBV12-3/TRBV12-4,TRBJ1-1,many,CASSATGGSEAFF
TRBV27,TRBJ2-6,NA,CASRATGLLHSGANVLTF
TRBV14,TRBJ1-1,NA,CASSRPPNGGTEAFF
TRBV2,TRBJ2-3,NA,CASSDSGQPSTDTQYF
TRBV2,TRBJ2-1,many,CASSLTGGNSPPYNEQFF
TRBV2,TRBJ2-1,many,CASSAIVPFF
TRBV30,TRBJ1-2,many,CAWTADRGLYGYTF
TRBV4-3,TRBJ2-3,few,CASSQVAWDGDTQYF
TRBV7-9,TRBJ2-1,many,CASRVGTGYNEQFF
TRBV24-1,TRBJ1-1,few,CATRGWDTEAFF
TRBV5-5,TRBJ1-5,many,CASSQTPGQGYQPQHF
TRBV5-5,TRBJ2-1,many,CASSKGQGLNNEQFF
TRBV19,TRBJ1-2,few,CASTSRGTYGYTF
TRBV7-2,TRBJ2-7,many,CASSFGGVDYEQYF
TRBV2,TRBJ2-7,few,CASSESAGGFYEQYF
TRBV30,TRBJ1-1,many,CAWTYGGYTEAFF
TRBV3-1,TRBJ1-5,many,CASSQEQGNQPQHF
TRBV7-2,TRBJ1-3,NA,CASSFRGDGGNTIYF
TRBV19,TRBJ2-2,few,CASSPERQANTGELFF
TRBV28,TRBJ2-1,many,CASSPTWGVARSYNEQFF
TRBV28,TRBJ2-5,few,CASSLRLPAGETQYF
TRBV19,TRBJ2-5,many,CASGISWVAQLETQYF
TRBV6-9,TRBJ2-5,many,CASSYAPGLAVEHGETQYF
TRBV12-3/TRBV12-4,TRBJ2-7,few,CASTLRVGAYEQYF
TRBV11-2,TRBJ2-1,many,CASLPRLAGLNEQFF
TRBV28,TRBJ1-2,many,CASSLLPRLNYGYTF